This T cell receptor (beta chain) was obtained from a study of blood T cell repertoires in COVID-19 (dated by TCRdb to 2020 to 2022). As for the study more broadly: Samples covering the acute and convalescent phases of COVID-19 were provided by collaborators in the United States, Italy and Spain. The material from the prospective study consisted of cDNA or gDNA derived from T cells, B-cell-depleted T cells, or PBMCs. The dataset comprised deeply sampled blood TCRbeta repertoires from subjects exposed to, actively infected with, or recovered from COVID-19. A freely available public database, intended as a resource for researchers studying the immune response to SARS-CoV-2, is where the repertoires were released. The samples were drawn from two sources: the first 160 participants of the ongoing ImmuneRACE study, and fewer than 1,500 subjects contributed by 6 global collaborators. Sample metadata almost always included a de-identified subject ID, COVID-19 status, age in years and sex. Where HLA class I and class II types were available, the types were taken from metadata supplied by the sample provider, not from assay-based typing.

Taken from the germline V gene, the CDR1 and CDR2 loops are SGHVS and FQNEAQ. The CDR3 contains 15 residues, cysteine and phenylalanine counted. Only the CDR3 part of the read is kept: 45 bases, read in frame from the first base. The germline ends are 14 bases apart after V is trimmed by 2 bases and J by 9 bases. A remark on this clone: What antigen it recognizes has not been identified. Base qualities are not provided; no much larger clone lies one nucleotide away.

The immunoSEQ Assay, a bias-controlled multiplex PCR, was used to amplify TCRbeta CDR3 regions from genomic DNA. As for how the authors treated the data: The number of nucleated cells in each sample was estimated from the amplification of reference gene primers within the assay. To quantify the absolute abundance of each unique TCRbeta CDR3 rearrangement, sequence reads were collapsed and filtered. For each sample, productive Simpson clonality was calculated as the square root of Simpson's diversity index across productive rearrangements. In its TCRdb copy, this immuneACCESS table keeps in-frame sequences only and misses some clones. Where compared with another copy, unresolved V genes explain less than half of these, and the others have no known cause. V and J calls and clone size are given by that table; D and trimming were obtained from the DNA. The sample profile shows some 120,000 clones; approximately 91% of them were found once. Together, the top ten hold over 1% of the sample.

The collaborating institutions used their own protocols to collect whole blood in K2EDTA tubes. For TCRbeta analysis, collaborator samples were shipped as frozen whole blood, as isolated PBMCs, or as DNA extracted from either sample type. Overall results and qualifications from the work: The amount of clinical and demographic metadata varied by source and participant and was provided uncurated.

This receptor was obtained from a woman of 80 years or more with acute or convalescent COVID-19. The sequenced sample consisted of peripheral blood. The rearrangement joined TRBV7-8 to TRBJ1-6; the D gene cannot be named for sure. The nucleotide sequence is given as TGTGCCAGCAGCTTACCGGGTTCTGGGAGTTCACCCCTCCACTTT. Translation gives CASSLPGSGSSPLHF.